This T cell receptor (beta chain) was profiled in a study of T cell clones after liver transplantation. Study-level information: In this trial, immunosuppression withdrawal was attempted within 2 years of liver transplant. Timepoints were pre-transplant, pre-withdrawal, and after withdrawal was completed or failed.

Germline V gene sequence: CDR1 MNHEY, CDR2 SVGAGI. The CDR3 totals 14 residues. V was cut by 5 bases and J by 3 bases, with 11 bases left in between. The study's findings and limits: Post-transplant time points were not standardized, so conclusions are preliminary.

CD3+CD4+ and CD3+CD8+ cells were FACS-sorted from thawed unstimulated PBMCs. The table came from immunoSEQ multiplex PCR; TCRdb's copy has only in-frame clones and leaves some out. The table includes around 9,700 clones, more than 75% detected once. Notes on this clone: Its target is unknown.

V and J are TRBV6-5 and TRBJ1-5; D is uncertain. The source material was CD8+ T cells from blood, sampled at the 22-month timepoint. The source is a human patient who received a liver transplant. Some of the T cells might come from the graft donor. As DNA, the CDR3 is TGTGCCAGCAGTCCCTCAGATCTCAATCAGCCCCAGCATTTT. This codes for CASSPSDLNQPQHF.